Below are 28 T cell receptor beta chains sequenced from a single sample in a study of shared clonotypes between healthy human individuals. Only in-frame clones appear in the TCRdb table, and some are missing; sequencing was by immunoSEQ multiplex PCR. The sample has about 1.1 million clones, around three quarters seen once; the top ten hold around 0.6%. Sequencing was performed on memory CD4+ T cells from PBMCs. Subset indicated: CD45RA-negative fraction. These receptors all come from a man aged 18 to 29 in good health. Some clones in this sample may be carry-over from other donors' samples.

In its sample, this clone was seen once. CDR3 bases: TGCGCCAGCAGCCCGCAGGCCGACTGGGCGAACACCGGGGAGCTGTTTTTT. As protein: CASSPQADWANTGELFF. The rearrangement links TRBV5-1 to TRBJ2-2; D gene uncertain. CDR1 SGHRS and CDR2 YFSETQ come from the germline V gene. The CDR3 contains 17 residues. With 4 bases removed from V and 0 bases from J, the gap between germline ends came to 16 bases.

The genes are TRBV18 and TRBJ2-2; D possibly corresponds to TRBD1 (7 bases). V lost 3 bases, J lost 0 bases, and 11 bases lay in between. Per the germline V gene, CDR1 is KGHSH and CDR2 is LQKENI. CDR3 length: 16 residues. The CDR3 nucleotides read TGTGCCAGCTCACCCCGCGGGACAGCGAACACCGGGGAGCTGTTTTTT. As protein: CASSPRGTANTGELFF.

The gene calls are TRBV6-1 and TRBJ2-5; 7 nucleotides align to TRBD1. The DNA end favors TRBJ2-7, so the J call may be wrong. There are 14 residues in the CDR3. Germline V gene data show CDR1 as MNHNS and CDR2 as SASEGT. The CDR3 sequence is CASSVAGGSYEQYF. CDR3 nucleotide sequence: TGTGCCAGCAGTGTCGCAGGGGGCTCCTACGAGCAGTACTTC.

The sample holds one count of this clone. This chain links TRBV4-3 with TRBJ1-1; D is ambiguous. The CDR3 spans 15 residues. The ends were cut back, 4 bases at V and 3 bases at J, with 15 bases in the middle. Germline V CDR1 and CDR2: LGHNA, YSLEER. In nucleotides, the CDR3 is TGCGCCAGCAGCCCACAGCGCGCGGGGTACACTGAAGCTTTCTTT. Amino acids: CASSPQRAGYTEAFF.

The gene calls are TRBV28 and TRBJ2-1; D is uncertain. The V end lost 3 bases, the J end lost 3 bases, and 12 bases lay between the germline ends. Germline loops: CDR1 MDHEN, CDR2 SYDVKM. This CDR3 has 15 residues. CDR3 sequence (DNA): TGTGCCAGCAGTTTTAGTAGCAGAATCTACAATGAGCAGTTCTTC. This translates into CASSFSSRIYNEQFF.

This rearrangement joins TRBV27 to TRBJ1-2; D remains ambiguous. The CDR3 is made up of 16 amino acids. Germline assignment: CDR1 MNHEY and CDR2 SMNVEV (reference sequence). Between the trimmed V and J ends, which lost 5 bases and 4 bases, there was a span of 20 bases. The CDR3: CASSPSPGSLVYGYTF. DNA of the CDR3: TGTGCCAGCAGTCCCTCCCCGGGGTCCCTAGTCTATGGCTACACCTTC.

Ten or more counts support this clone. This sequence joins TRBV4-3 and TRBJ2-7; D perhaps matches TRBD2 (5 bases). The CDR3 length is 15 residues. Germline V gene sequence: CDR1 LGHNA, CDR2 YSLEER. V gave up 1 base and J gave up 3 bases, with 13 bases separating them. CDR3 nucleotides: TGCGCCAGCAGCCAAGCCCCGGGTGCGGGCTACGAGCAGTACTTC. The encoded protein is CASSQAPGAGYEQYF.

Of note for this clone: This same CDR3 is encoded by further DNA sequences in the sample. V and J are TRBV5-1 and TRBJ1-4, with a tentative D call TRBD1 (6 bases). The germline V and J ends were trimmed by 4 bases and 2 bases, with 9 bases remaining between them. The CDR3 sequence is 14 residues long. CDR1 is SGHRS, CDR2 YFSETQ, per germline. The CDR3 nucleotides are TGCGCCAGCAGCCTAGGGGGGACTAATGAAAAACTGTTTTTT. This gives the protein CASSLGGTNEKLFF.

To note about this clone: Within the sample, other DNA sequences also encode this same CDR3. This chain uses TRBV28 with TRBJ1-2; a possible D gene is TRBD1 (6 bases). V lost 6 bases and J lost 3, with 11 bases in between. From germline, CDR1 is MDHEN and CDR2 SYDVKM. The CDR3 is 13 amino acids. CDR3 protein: CASRPTGDYGYTF. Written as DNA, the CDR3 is TGTGCCAGCAGACCGACAGGAGACTATGGCTACACCTTC.

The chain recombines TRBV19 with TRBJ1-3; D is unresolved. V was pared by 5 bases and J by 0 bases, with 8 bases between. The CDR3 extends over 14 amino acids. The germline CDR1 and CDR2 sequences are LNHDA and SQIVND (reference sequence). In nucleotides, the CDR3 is TGTGCCAGTAGTGCCCGACACTCTGGAAACACCATATATTTT. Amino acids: CASSARHSGNTIYF. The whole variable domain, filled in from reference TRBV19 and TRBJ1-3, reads DGGITQSPKYLFRKEGQNVTLSCEQNLNHDAMYWYRQDPGQGLRLIYYSQIVNDFQKGDIAEGYSVSREKKESFPLTVTSAQKNPTAFYLCASSARHSGNTIYFGEGSWLTVV.

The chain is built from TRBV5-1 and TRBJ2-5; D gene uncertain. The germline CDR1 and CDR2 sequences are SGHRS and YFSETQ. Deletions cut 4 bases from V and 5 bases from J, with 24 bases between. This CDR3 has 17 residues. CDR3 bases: TGCGCCAGCAGCGTGGGGTGGGGTAACCCAAGTCCGGAGACCCAGTACTTC. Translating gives CASSVGWGNPSPETQYF.

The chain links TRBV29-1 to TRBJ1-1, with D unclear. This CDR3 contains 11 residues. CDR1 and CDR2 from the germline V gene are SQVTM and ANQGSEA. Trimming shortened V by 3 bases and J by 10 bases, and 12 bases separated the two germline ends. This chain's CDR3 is CSVDEGLGAFF. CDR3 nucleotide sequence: TGCAGCGTTGATGAAGGGCTCGGAGCTTTCTTT.

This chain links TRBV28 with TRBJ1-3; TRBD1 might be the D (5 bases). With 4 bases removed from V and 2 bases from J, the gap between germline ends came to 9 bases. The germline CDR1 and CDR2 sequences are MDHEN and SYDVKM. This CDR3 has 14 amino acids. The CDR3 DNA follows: TGTGCCAGCAGTTCTTTGGGACCTGGAAACACCATATATTTT. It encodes CASSSLGPGNTIYF.

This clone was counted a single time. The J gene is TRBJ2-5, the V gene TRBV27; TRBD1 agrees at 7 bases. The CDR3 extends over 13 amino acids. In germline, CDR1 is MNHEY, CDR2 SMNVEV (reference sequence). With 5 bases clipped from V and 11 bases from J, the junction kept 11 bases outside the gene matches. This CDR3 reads CASSKTGEGPQYF. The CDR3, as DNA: TGTGCCAGCAGTAAAACAGGGGAAGGCCCTCAGTACTTC.

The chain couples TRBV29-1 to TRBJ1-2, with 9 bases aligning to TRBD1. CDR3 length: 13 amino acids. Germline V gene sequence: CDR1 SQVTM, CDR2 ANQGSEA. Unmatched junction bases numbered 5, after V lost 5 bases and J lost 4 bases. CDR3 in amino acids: CSVWTGAGYGYTF. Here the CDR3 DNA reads TGCAGCGTTTGGACAGGGGCCGGCTATGGCTACACCTTC. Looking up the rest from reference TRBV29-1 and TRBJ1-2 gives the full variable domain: SAVISQKPSRDICQRGTSLTIQCQVDSQVTMMFWYRQQPGQSLTLIATANQGSEATYESGFVIDKFPISRPNLTFSTLTVSNMSPEDSSIYLCSVWTGAGYGYTFGSGTRLTVV.

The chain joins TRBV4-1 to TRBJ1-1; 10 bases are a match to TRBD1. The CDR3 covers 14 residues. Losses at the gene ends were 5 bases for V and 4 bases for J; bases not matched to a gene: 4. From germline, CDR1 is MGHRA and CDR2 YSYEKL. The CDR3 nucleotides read TGCGCCAGCAGCTATGGACAGGGGGGCACTGAAGCTTTCTTT. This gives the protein CASSYGQGGTEAFF.

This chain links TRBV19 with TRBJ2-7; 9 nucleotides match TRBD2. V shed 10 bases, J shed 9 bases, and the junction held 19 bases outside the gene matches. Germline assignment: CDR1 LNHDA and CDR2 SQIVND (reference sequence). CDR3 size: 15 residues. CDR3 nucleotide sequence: TGTGCCAATTTTTCGGGGCCGCGGGAGGGTTTTGTGCAGTACTTC. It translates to CANFSGPREGFVQYF.

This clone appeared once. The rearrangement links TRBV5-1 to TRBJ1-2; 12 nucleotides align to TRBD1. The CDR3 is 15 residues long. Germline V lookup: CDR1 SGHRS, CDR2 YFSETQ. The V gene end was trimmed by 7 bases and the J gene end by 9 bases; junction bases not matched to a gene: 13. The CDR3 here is CASSEPGQGARSYTF. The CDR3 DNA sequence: TGCGCCAGCTCCGAACCGGGACAGGGGGCTCGGAGCTACACCTTC.

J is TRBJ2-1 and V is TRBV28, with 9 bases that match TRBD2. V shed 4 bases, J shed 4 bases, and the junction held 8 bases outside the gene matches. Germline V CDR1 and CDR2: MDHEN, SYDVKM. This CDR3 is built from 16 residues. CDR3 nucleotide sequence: TGTGCCAGCAGTTCCGCTAGCGGGGAGTCTTACAATGAGCAGTTCTTC. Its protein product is CASSSASGESYNEQFF.

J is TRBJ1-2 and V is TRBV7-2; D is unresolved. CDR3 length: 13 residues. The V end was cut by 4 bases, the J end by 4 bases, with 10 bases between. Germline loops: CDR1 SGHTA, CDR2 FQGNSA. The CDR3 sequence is CASSSVSFYGYTF. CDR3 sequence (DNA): TGTGCCAGCAGCTCCGTAAGCTTCTATGGCTACACCTTC.

Written as DNA, the CDR3 is TGCGCCAGCGGACAGGGGTGGGGCACTGAAGCTTTCTTT. Protein sequence: CASGQGWGTEAFF. The rearrangement joins TRBV5-1 to TRBJ1-1, with 9 bases matching TRBD1. V lost 7 bases, J lost 4 bases, and 5 bases stayed unmatched. The CDR3 loop spans 13 amino acids. The germline V gene has CDR1 SGHRS and CDR2 YFSETQ.

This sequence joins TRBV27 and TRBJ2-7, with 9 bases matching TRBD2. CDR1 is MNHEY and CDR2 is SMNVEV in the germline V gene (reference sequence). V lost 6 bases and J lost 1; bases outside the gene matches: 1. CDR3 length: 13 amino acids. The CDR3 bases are TGTGCCAGCAGCCTAGCGGGGTCCTACGAGCAGTACTTC. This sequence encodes CASSLAGSYEQYF.

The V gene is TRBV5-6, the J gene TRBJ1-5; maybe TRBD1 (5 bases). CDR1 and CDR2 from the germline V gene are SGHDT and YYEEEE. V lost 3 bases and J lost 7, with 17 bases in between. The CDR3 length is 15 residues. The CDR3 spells CASSSGGRRDQPQHF. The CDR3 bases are TGTGCCAGCAGCTCGGGGGGTCGGCGGGACCAGCCCCAGCATTTT.

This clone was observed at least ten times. In DNA, the CDR3 is TGTGCCAGCAGCTTGGGACTAGCGGGAATCCTGGGCTACAATGAGCAGTTCTTC. Protein sequence: CASSLGLAGILGYNEQFF. This chain links TRBV5-6 with TRBJ2-1; 11 bases fit TRBD2. V lost 0 bases to trimming and J lost 3 bases; unmatched junction nucleotides: 8. The CDR3 has 18 residues. CDR1 SGHDT and CDR2 YYEEEE come from the germline V gene.

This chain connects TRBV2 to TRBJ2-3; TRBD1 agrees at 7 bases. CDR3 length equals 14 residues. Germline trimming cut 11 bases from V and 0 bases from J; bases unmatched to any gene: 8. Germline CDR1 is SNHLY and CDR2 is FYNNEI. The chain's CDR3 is CAGKGALSTDTQYF. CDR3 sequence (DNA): TGTGCCGGTAAGGGGGCGCTGAGCACAGATACGCAGTATTTT.

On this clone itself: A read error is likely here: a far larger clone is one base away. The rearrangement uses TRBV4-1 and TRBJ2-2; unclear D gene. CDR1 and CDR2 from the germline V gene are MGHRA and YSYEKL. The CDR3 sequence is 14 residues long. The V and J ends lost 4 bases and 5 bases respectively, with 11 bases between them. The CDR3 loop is CASSPIPVTGELFF. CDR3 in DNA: TGCGCCAGCAGCCCGATCCCAGTTACCGGGGAGCTGTTTTTT.

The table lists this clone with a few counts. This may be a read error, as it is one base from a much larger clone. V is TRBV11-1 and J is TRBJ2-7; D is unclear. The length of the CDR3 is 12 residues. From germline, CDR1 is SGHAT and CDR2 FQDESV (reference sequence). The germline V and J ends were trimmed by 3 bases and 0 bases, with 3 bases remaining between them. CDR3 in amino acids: CASSFDSYEQYF. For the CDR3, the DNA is TGTGCCAGCAGCTTCGACTCCTACGAGCAGTACTTC. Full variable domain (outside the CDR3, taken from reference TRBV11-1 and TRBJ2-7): EAEVAQSPRYKITEKSQAVAFWCDPISGHATLYWYRQILGQGPELLVQFQDESVVDDSQLPKDRFSAERLKGVDSTLKIQPAELGDSAMYLCASSFDSYEQYFGPGTRLTVT.

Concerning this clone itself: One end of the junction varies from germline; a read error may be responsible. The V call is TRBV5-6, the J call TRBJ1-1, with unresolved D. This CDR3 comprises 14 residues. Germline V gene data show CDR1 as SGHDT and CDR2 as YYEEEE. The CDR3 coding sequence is TGTGCCAGCAGCTTGATTTCCGGGAACTCTGAAGCTTTCTTT. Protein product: CASSLISGNSEAFF.